The source of this TCR beta chain is a study of tissue T cells after allogeneic stem cell transplantation. The V gene end was trimmed by 0 bases and the J gene end by 5 bases; junction bases not matched to a gene: 0. There are 13 residues in the CDR3. Germline V gene lookup returns CDR1 SGHSN and CDR2 HYEKVE. This clone was detected only a few times. Genes and germline come from the mouse. The CDR3 extends 1 residue past the end of the read, so its final part is completed from the germline J gene. Time point denoted: mouse harvest day 7 after allogeneic transplant. Mouse grafts combined 10^7 T-cell-depleted bone marrow cells with 10^6 splenic CD5+ T cells. Survey-depth TCRbeta CDR3 sequencing reported V/J genes and productive frequencies. The data were produced by immunoSEQ multiplex PCR, yet TCRdb's version contains in-frame clones alone and is incomplete. The sample includes 8,000 to 8,500 clones, around 40% of them seen just once.

The V gene is TRBV12-1, the J gene TRBJ2-7, with TRBD2 matching 10 bases. The sequence was collected from a female BALB/c mouse given C57BL/6 T cells with graft-versus-host disease after an allogeneic hematopoietic cell transplant. The sample taken for sequencing was skin. CDR3 region: CASSLDWGDEQYF. The CDR3 bases that were read are TGTGCCAGCTCTCTCGACTGGGGGGATGAACAGTAC.